What follows are 32 T cell receptor beta chains derived from one specimen sequenced in a study of cytomegalovirus exposure and HLA in healthy donors. Produced via immunoSEQ multiplex PCR; TCRdb's table is partial and in-frame only. The sample consists of about 300,000 clones, approximately 88% of them appearing once. Source material: PBMCs. The receptors were sampled from a woman between 18 and 29 years old in good health and CMV-seronegative.

V is TRBV4-1 and J is TRBJ2-1, with 12 bases that match TRBD2. CDR1 is MGHRA, CDR2 YSYEKL, per germline. This CDR3 has 17 residues. V lost 4 bases and J lost 5; bases outside the gene matches: 9. CDR3 in amino acids: CASSRLAGGPGNNEQFF. CDR3 bases: TGCGCCAGCAGCCGGCTAGCGGGAGGGCCGGGGAACAATGAGCAGTTCTTC.

This chain links TRBV25-1 with TRBJ1-6; D uncertain. From germline, CDR1 is MGHDK and CDR2 SYGVNS. The CDR3 is made up of 13 amino acids. V was clipped by 8 bases and J by 6 bases, with 11 bases between them. The chain's CDR3 is CASGMLANSPLHF. In DNA, the CDR3 is TGTGCCAGCGGTATGTTGGCTAATTCACCCCTCCACTTT.

V and J are TRBV28 and TRBJ1-5; a weak D match, TRBD1 (6 bases). Germline V lookup: CDR1 MDHEN, CDR2 SYDVKM. This CDR3 has 15 amino acids. V was shortened by 6 bases and J by 5 bases, with 17 bases between the two germline ends. The CDR3 protein is CASRNRASGYQPQHF. The CDR3 DNA is TGTGCCAGCAGGAACAGGGCCAGTGGCTATCAGCCCCAGCATTTT.

This chain uses TRBV4-1 with TRBJ1-1; D perhaps matches TRBD1 (5 bases). This CDR3 comprises 13 residues. V lost 1 base, J lost 11 bases, and 14 bases lay in between. Looked up from germline, CDR1 is MGHRA and CDR2 is YSYEKL. The CDR3 loop reads CASSQASQGAAFF. CDR3 DNA sequence: TGCGCCAGCAGCCAAGCGTCTCAGGGCGCGGCTTTCTTT.

The CDR3 region is CASSPLAGDYNEQFF. CDR3 nucleotides: TGTGCCAGCAGTCCGCTAGCGGGAGACTACAATGAGCAGTTCTTC. This chain links TRBV2 with TRBJ2-1, with TRBD2 matching 10 bases. Germline loops: CDR1 SNHLY, CDR2 FYNNEI. The junction had 4 bases not matched to a gene; V was cut back by 5 bases and J by 3 bases. The length of the CDR3 is 15 residues.

V gene TRBV7-6 combines with J gene TRBJ2-2; 12 positions agree with TRBD2. V was pared by 3 bases and J by 3 bases, with 5 bases of the junction left unmatched. The CDR3 sequence is 17 residues long. Germline assignment: CDR1 SGHVS and CDR2 FNYEAQ. The CDR3 protein is CASSLARLAGDTGELFF. In DNA form, the CDR3 reads TGTGCCAGCAGCTTGGCTCGACTAGCGGGAGACACCGGGGAGCTGTTTTTT.

The chain joins TRBV18 to TRBJ1-2; maybe TRBD1 (5 bases). Germline V gene lookup returns CDR1 KGHSH and CDR2 LQKENI. The CDR3 totals 14 residues. V gave up 3 bases and J gave up 2 bases, with 10 bases separating them. This CDR3 is CASSPSGGNYGYTF. The CDR3 coding sequence is TGTGCCAGCTCACCCTCGGGGGGAAACTATGGCTACACCTTC.

This sequence joins TRBV28 and TRBJ2-3, with TRBD2 matching over 10 bases. The junction had 3 bases not matched to a gene; V was cut back by 4 bases and J by 2 bases. Germline V gene data show CDR1 as MDHEN and CDR2 as SYDVKM. This CDR3 spans 15 amino acids. The CDR3 loop is CASSYSGRHTDTQYF. The DNA of the CDR3 is TGTGCCAGCAGTTATAGCGGGAGGCACACAGATACGCAGTATTTT.

This clone was found once. The J gene is TRBJ2-3, the V gene TRBV5-1; D may be TRBD2 (6 bases). This CDR3 has 16 amino acids. V was trimmed by 4 bases and J by 2 bases, leaving 17 bases between them. Germline CDR1 SGHRS, CDR2 YFSETQ. CDR3: CASSATGTSPTDTQYF. Written as DNA, the CDR3 is TGCGCCAGCAGCGCTACCGGGACTTCTCCCACAGATACGCAGTATTTT.

The chain carries TRBV5-1 and TRBJ2-6; D is perhaps TRBD2 (5 bases). Trimming took 5 bases from V and 3 from J, leaving 12 bases between them. This CDR3 has 15 amino acids. From germline, CDR1 is SGHRS and CDR2 YFSETQ. CDR3 coding DNA: TGCGCCAGCAGACTAGGGAGAAATGGGGCCAACGTCCTGACTTTC. Residues: CASRLGRNGANVLTF. Together with reference TRBV5-1 and TRBJ2-6, the CDR3 gives the full variable domain: KAGVTQTPRYLIKTRGQQVTLSCSPISGHRSVSWYQQTPGQGLQFLFEYFSETQRNKGNFPGRFSGRQFSNSRSEMNVSTLELGDSALYLCASRLGRNGANVLTFGAGSRLTVL.

The rearrangement uses TRBV18 and TRBJ1-1; 11 bases are shared with TRBD1. The CDR3 extends over 14 amino acids. CDR1 and CDR2 from the germline V gene are KGHSH and LQKENI. V lost 6 bases, J lost 5 bases, and 5 bases stayed unmatched. The CDR3: CASSRGQGATEAFF. In DNA, the CDR3 is TGTGCCAGCTCCCGCGGACAGGGGGCAACTGAAGCTTTCTTT.

The V call is TRBV19, the J call TRBJ1-2; D is unresolved. V gave up 9 bases and J gave up 2 bases, with 10 bases separating them. The CDR3 runs to 12 residues. Germline assignment: CDR1 LNHDA and CDR2 SQIVND (reference sequence). Written as DNA, the CDR3 is TGTGCCAGCGAAATAGAAAACTATGGCTACACCTTC. Translating it yields CASEIENYGYTF.

The chain uses TRBV30 and TRBJ2-2, with TRBD2 matching over 8 bases. V trimming: 0 bases; J trimming: 3 bases; junction bases outside the gene matches: 3. CDR1 and CDR2 (germline): GTSNPN, SVGIG (reference sequence). The CDR3 is 15 amino acids. The CDR3 DNA reads TGTGCCTGGAGTGTATGGACTAGCCACACCGGGGAGCTGTTTTTT. This encodes CAWSVWTSHTGELFF.

This chain links TRBV5-6 with TRBJ1-1, with 9 bases identical to TRBD1. With V trimmed by 1 base and J by 0 bases, 7 bases remained unmatched. CDR1 and CDR2 from the germline V gene are SGHDT and YYEEEE. There are 17 residues in the CDR3. The CDR3 is CASSLLTGTGMNTEAFF. As DNA, the CDR3 is TGTGCCAGCAGCTTGCTTACCGGGACAGGGATGAACACTGAAGCTTTCTTT.

The chain's CDR3 is CASKAGGRSGANVLTF. The CDR3 nucleotides are TGTGCCAGCAAGGCCGGGGGGCGATCTGGGGCCAACGTCCTGACTTTC. This rearrangement joins TRBV5-4 to TRBJ2-6; weak D call: TRBD2 (7 bases). In germline, CDR1 is SGHNT, CDR2 YYREEE (reference sequence). The V end lost 6 bases, the J end lost 1 base, and 14 bases lay between the germline ends. This CDR3 spans 16 amino acids.

The CDR3 here is CASRNGQGGDEQFF. The CDR3 coding sequence is TGTGCCAGCAGAAACGGACAGGGCGGCGATGAGCAGTTCTTC. The chain links TRBV6-6 to TRBJ2-1; 8 nucleotides match TRBD1. CDR1 and CDR2 from the germline V gene are MNHNY and SVGAGI (reference sequence). Trimming at V came to 6 bases and at J to 8 bases, leaving 9 bases not matched to a gene. The CDR3 contains 14 residues.

The V call is TRBV28, the J call TRBJ2-7; 9 nucleotides agree with TRBD2. V was pared by 7 bases and J by 6 bases, with 10 bases of the junction left unmatched. The CDR3 is 14 residues long. The germline gives CDR1 MDHEN, CDR2 SYDVKM. The CDR3 DNA follows: TGTGCCAGCACCGAGGGACTAGCTGGGTCCGAGCAGTACTTC. This gives the protein CASTEGLAGSEQYF.

CDR3 in DNA: TGTGCCAGCAGCGAGGGGACAGGGGGCAACTATGGCTACACCTTC. Its translation is CASSEGTGGNYGYTF. The chain couples TRBV9 to TRBJ1-2; 12 bases match TRBD1. Germline V CDR1 and CDR2: SGDLS, YYNGEE. The CDR3 consists of 15 residues. V lost 3 bases to trimming and J lost 2 bases; unmatched junction nucleotides: 2.

The chain couples TRBV28 to TRBJ2-3, with D unresolved. The CDR3 runs to 15 residues. Trimming stripped 2 bases from V and 2 bases from J, with 11 bases between. Germline lookup yields CDR1 MDHEN and CDR2 SYDVKM. The CDR3 loop reads CASSLTPGVTDTQYF. The CDR3 DNA sequence: TGTGCCAGCAGTTTAACGCCAGGCGTCACAGATACGCAGTATTTT.

This rearrangement joins TRBV9 to TRBJ2-5, with a weak D call TRBD2 (5 bases). This CDR3 is 14 amino acids long. The V end was cut by 0 bases, the J end by 5 bases, with 11 bases between. Germline V gene lookup returns CDR1 SGDLS and CDR2 YYNGEE. CDR3 in amino acids: CASSVEWTGETQYF. The CDR3 DNA reads as TGTGCCAGCAGCGTAGAGTGGACGGGGGAGACCCAGTACTTC.

The chain employs TRBV7-3 and TRBJ2-1; 8 bases match TRBD2. There are 19 residues in the CDR3. V gave up 5 bases and J gave up 3 bases; unmatched junction bases: 18. Germline lookup yields CDR1 SGHTA and CDR2 FQGTGA. CDR3 region: CASSPRGGLAGVSYNEQFF. CDR3 sequence (DNA): TGTGCCAGCAGCCCCCGGGGGGGGCTGGCGGGAGTAAGCTACAATGAGCAGTTCTTC.

V is TRBV28 and J is TRBJ1-1; D is uncertain. The CDR3 loop spans 10 amino acids. The V gene lost 7 bases and the J gene lost 7 bases, with 7 bases spanning the gap. Germline CDR1 is MDHEN and CDR2 is SYDVKM. CDR3 amino acids: CASMRGEAFF. CDR3 sequence (DNA): TGTGCCAGCATGCGAGGTGAAGCTTTCTTT.

This rearrangement joins TRBV5-1 to TRBJ2-7; D might be TRBD2 (5 bases). The V gene lost 1 base and the J gene lost 2 bases, with 13 bases spanning the gap. This CDR3 region has 15 residues. Germline values: CDR1 SGHRS, CDR2 YFSETQ. The CDR3 sequence is CASSLIGGSPYEQYF. The CDR3 DNA is TGCGCCAGCAGCTTGATTGGAGGATCCCCCTACGAGCAGTACTTC.

This clone was observed a few times. J is TRBJ1-2 and V is TRBV2; D perhaps matches TRBD1 (5 bases). Germline lookup yields CDR1 SNHLY and CDR2 FYNNEI. V lost 9 bases to trimming and J lost 12 bases, with 23 bases between them. CDR3 length equals 13 residues. CDR3 DNA sequence: TGTGCCAGTGATCTATCGGAGGGGTCGGTTGACACCTTC. Its protein is CASDLSEGSVDTF.

This clone showed up just once. The genes are TRBV6-4 and TRBJ2-3; D may be TRBD2 (5 bases). Germline V lookup: CDR1 MRHNA, CDR2 SNTAGT. Trimming shortened V by 11 bases and J by 4 bases, and 13 bases separated the two germline ends. CDR3 size: 12 residues. In nucleotides, the CDR3 is TGTGCCGGGTCTACTAGGGCAGATACGCAGTATTTT. Translated: CAGSTRADTQYF.

The genes are TRBV20-1 and TRBJ1-2; no clear D. The length of the CDR3 is 9 residues. Between the trimmed V and J ends, which lost 3 bases and 10 bases, there was a span of 6 bases. CDR1 is DFQATT and CDR2 is SNEGSKA in the germline V gene (reference sequence). CDR3 amino acids: CSASSPYTF. CDR3 nucleotides: TGCAGTGCTAGTAGTCCCTACACCTTC.

The chain recombines TRBV6-5 with TRBJ2-7, with TRBD1 identical over 9 bases. This CDR3 region has 15 residues. V shed 7 bases, J shed 1 base, and the junction held 8 bases outside the gene matches. Looked up from germline, CDR1 is MNHEY and CDR2 is SVGAGI. CDR3 amino acids: CASKDRGSSSYEQYF. The CDR3 coding sequence is TGTGCCAGCAAGGACAGGGGAAGCAGTTCCTACGAGCAGTACTTC.

This chain joins TRBV5-4 and TRBJ2-1, with 10 bases identical to TRBD2. J lost 7 bases, V lost 4 bases, and 11 bases had no gene match. The CDR3 totals 16 residues. The V gene's germline CDR1 is SGHNT and CDR2 YYREEE (reference sequence). The CDR3 DNA sequence: TGTGCCAGCAGCAACACACTAGCGGGAAAGTTTAATGAGCAGTTCTTC. Translation gives CASSNTLAGKFNEQFF.

This clone was detected only once. The J gene is TRBJ2-1, the V gene TRBV18; 7 bases line up with TRBD1. CDR1 is KGHSH, CDR2 LQKENI, per germline. The CDR3 has 17 residues. J gave up 8 bases and V 2 bases, and 15 bases lay outside the gene matches. CDR3 in DNA: TGTGCCAGCTCACCATTACCCGTCGGGACAGAAGCCGATGAGCAGTTCTTC. As protein: CASSPLPVGTEADEQFF.

The chain employs TRBV19 and TRBJ1-5, with D tentatively TRBD1 (5 bases). This CDR3 is built from 15 residues. The germline CDR1 and CDR2 sequences are LNHDA and SQIVND (reference sequence). V lost 0 bases and J 4 bases, leaving 10 bases between the germline ends. CDR3 coding DNA: TGTGCCAGTAGTATAGATTGGGGGAGGAATCAGCCCCAGCATTTT. It encodes CASSIDWGRNQPQHF.

The chain employs TRBV7-2 and TRBJ1-5; 7 positions agree with TRBD1. CDR3 length: 14 amino acids. The germline gives CDR1 SGHTA, CDR2 FQGNSA. V dropped 4 bases and J dropped 4; count of bases not matched to a gene: 4. The CDR3 here is CASSSQQGNQPQHF. CDR3 in DNA: TGTGCCAGCAGCTCACAACAGGGGAATCAGCCCCAGCATTTT. The full variable domain, its missing parts supplied by reference TRBV7-2 and TRBJ1-5, is GAGVSQSPSNKVTEKGKDVELRCDPISGHTALYWYRQSLGQGLEFLIYFQGNSAPDKSGLPSDRFSAERTGGSVSTLTIQRTQQEDSAVYLCASSSQQGNQPQHFGDGTRLSIL.

The chain is built from TRBV5-1 and TRBJ2-5; perhaps TRBD2 as D (6 bases). CDR3 size: 15 residues. V lost 4 bases to trimming and J lost 5 bases, with 18 bases between them. Germline V CDR1 and CDR2: SGHRS, YFSETQ. In nucleotides, the CDR3 is TGCGCCAGCAGCCCGCCCAGTCTAGCGATTGAGACCCAGTACTTC. As protein: CASSPPSLAIETQYF.